This TCR beta chain derives from a study of T-cell memory formation after mild COVID-19. The CDR3 is 13 amino acids. The trim removed 5 bases at V and 6 bases at J, leaving 2 bases unmatched. Per germline, CDR1 MDHEN and CDR2 SYDVKM. Using constant-segment primers, 5'RACE produced TCR alpha and TCR beta cDNA libraries carrying sample barcodes and UMIs. TCRdb processed the 5' RACE reads anew with MiXCR; each CDR3 protein has one entry. The data show approximately 300,000 distinct CDR3 sequences, less than 20% seen once. Sequencing was done on a sample of PBMCs or a T cell subset sorted from them (not recorded which). The V gene is TRBV28, the J gene TRBJ1-4; 8 bases are shared with TRBD1. The clonotype was recovered from a man aged 18 to 30 who had mild COVID-19 (a few samples of this study predate the infection). Cell type and time point are not known. The CDR3 DNA reads as TGTGCCAGCAGTCCAGGGGGCTATGAAAAACTGTTTTTT. Protein product: CASSPGGYEKLFF.